The rows below give T cell receptor beta chains drawn from one sample of a study of brain T cells in children with intractable seizures. Measured with immunoSEQ multiplex PCR; TCRdb has only the in-frame clones, and not every one. The sample carries about 340,000 clones, over 90% recorded once. The material sequenced was peripheral blood, taken 5 to 6 months after surgery. The source is a boy younger than two with tuberous sclerosis and intractable seizures. Both conserved end residues are part of each CDR3. D genes are given only for firm matches. Only part of the rows carry a size: once, few, many, or a class if the clone is expanded.

V gene: TRBV7-9
D gene: NA
J gene: TRBJ1-4
clone size: NA
CDR3 protein: CASSPVGVDAGEKLFF
CDR3 DNA: TGTGCCAGCAGCCCAGTTGGGGTGGACGCCGGGGAAAAACTGTTTTTT

V gene: TRBV3-1/TRBV3-2
D gene: NA
J gene: TRBJ2-1
clone size: NA
CDR3 protein: CASSQRGGTYNEQFF
CDR3 DNA: TGTGCCAGCAGCCAAAGAGGGGGGACATACAATGAGCAGTTCTTC

V gene: TRBV24-1
D gene: TRBD1
J gene: TRBJ1-2
clone size: NA
CDR3 protein: CATSDPGQANYGYTF
CDR3 DNA: TGTGCCACCAGTGACCCGGGACAGGCAAACTATGGCTACACCTTC

V gene: TRBV5-8
D gene: NA
J gene: TRBJ1-5
clone size: NA
CDR3 protein: CASSLAVWGAAGQPQHF
CDR3 DNA: TGTGCCAGCAGCTTGGCCGTATGGGGGGCGGCGGGGCAGCCCCAGCATTTT

V gene: TRBV29-1
D gene: NA
J gene: TRBJ2-6
clone size: NA
CDR3 protein: CSEGPGPGANVLTF
CDR3 DNA: TGCAGCGAGGGGCCAGGGCCCGGGGCCAACGTCCTGACTTTC

V gene: TRBV11-3
D gene: TRBD2
J gene: TRBJ2-6
clone size: once
CDR3 protein: CASSPTSGRGPGANVLTF
CDR3 DNA: TGTGCCAGCAGCCCGACTAGCGGGAGAGGTCCTGGGGCCAACGTCCTGACTTTC

V gene: TRBV5-1
D gene: NA
J gene: TRBJ2-5
clone size: NA
CDR3 protein: CASSLDIGGRETQYF
CDR3 DNA: TGCGCCAGCAGCTTGGATATTGGGGGCAGGGAGACCCAGTACTTC

V gene: TRBV7-9
D gene: NA
J gene: TRBJ1-1
clone size: NA
CDR3 protein: CASSLDGAQAFF
CDR3 DNA: TGTGCCAGCAGCTTGGATGGCGCTCAAGCTTTCTTT

V gene: TRBV24-1
D gene: TRBD2
J gene: TRBJ2-1
clone size: NA
CDR3 protein: CATSGERGLPNEQFF
CDR3 DNA: TGTGCCACCAGTGGTGAGCGGGGACTTCCAAATGAGCAGTTCTTC

V gene: TRBV2
D gene: TRBD2
J gene: TRBJ2-3
clone size: NA
CDR3 protein: CASSEGSGGAFPDTQYF
CDR3 DNA: TGTGCCAGCAGTGAGGGTAGCGGGGGGGCCTTTCCAGATACGCAGTATTTT

V gene: TRBV28
D gene: NA
J gene: TRBJ1-1
clone size: NA
CDR3 protein: CASSFLPQGNTEAFF
CDR3 DNA: TGTGCCAGCAGTTTTCTACCTCAGGGGAACACTGAAGCTTTCTTT

V gene: TRBV25-1
D gene: TRBD1
J gene: TRBJ2-7
clone size: NA
CDR3 protein: CASRGTGESYEQYF
CDR3 DNA: TGTGCCAGCAGAGGGACAGGGGAATCCTACGAGCAGTACTTC

V gene: TRBV5-1
D gene: NA
J gene: TRBJ1-5
clone size: NA
CDR3 protein: CASSLYGDSNQPQHF
CDR3 DNA: TGCGCCAGCAGCTTGTACGGGGACAGCAATCAGCCCCAGCATTTT

V gene: TRBV3-1/TRBV3-2
D gene: NA
J gene: TRBJ1-6
clone size: once
CDR3 protein: CASSQRTTQGYSPLHF
CDR3 DNA: TGTGCCAGCAGCCAACGGACGACCCAAGGTTATTCACCCCTCCACTTT

V gene: TRBV5-1
D gene: NA
J gene: TRBJ2-4
clone size: NA
CDR3 protein: CASSFEEGMENIQYF
CDR3 DNA: TGCGCCAGCAGCTTCGAAGAGGGGATGGAAAACATTCAGTACTTC

V gene: TRBV19
D gene: NA
J gene: TRBJ2-2
clone size: NA
CDR3 protein: CASSTVLAGGTGELFF
CDR3 DNA: TGTGCCAGTAGTACTGTCCTGGCAGGAGGCACCGGGGAGCTGTTTTTT

V gene: TRBV25-1
D gene: NA
J gene: TRBJ1-1
clone size: NA
CDR3 protein: CASRKISTGMNTEAFF
CDR3 DNA: TGTGCCAGCAGAAAGATATCGACAGGCATGAACACTGAAGCTTTCTTT

V gene: TRBV19
D gene: TRBD1
J gene: TRBJ2-7
clone size: NA
CDR3 protein: CASSPPGGQAHEQYF
CDR3 DNA: TGTGCCAGTAGTCCCCCCGGGGGACAGGCCCACGAGCAGTACTTC

V gene: TRBV5-6
D gene: TRBD1
J gene: TRBJ2-2
clone size: NA
CDR3 protein: CASSLAGTGVTGELFF
CDR3 DNA: TGTGCCAGCAGCTTGGCCGGGACAGGGGTCACCGGGGAGCTGTTTTTT

V gene: TRBV10-1
D gene: NA
J gene: TRBJ2-7
clone size: NA
CDR3 protein: CASSRPFRGYEQYF
CDR3 DNA: TGCGCCAGCAGCAGACCCTTTAGGGGCTACGAGCAGTACTTC

V gene: TRBV18
D gene: NA
J gene: TRBJ1-2
clone size: NA
CDR3 protein: CASSPGDGYTF
CDR3 DNA: TGTGCCAGCTCACCAGGGGATGGCTACACCTTC

V gene: TRBV6-5
D gene: TRBD1
J gene: TRBJ2-3
clone size: NA
CDR3 protein: CASSSRDRGTDTQYF
CDR3 DNA: TGTGCCAGCAGTTCCCGGGACAGGGGCACAGATACGCAGTATTTT

V gene: TRBV14
D gene: NA
J gene: TRBJ1-6
clone size: NA
CDR3 protein: CASSQEVGRVVPLHF
CDR3 DNA: TGTGCCAGCAGCCAAGAAGTTGGGCGGGTAGTCCCCCTCCACTTT

V gene: TRBV7-3
D gene: NA
J gene: TRBJ2-7
clone size: NA
CDR3 protein: CASSSGTPFDEQYF
CDR3 DNA: TGTGCCAGCAGCTCCGGGACGCCCTTTGACGAGCAGTACTTC

V gene: TRBV28
D gene: NA
J gene: TRBJ2-1
clone size: NA
CDR3 protein: CASSLIGGLAYYNEQFF
CDR3 DNA: TGTGCCAGCAGTTTAATAGGCGGCCTAGCGTACTACAATGAGCAGTTCTTC

V gene: TRBV7-6
D gene: TRBD2
J gene: TRBJ2-1
clone size: NA
CDR3 protein: CASSTPLAGGPNEQFF
CDR3 DNA: TGTGCCAGCAGCACACCACTAGCGGGAGGCCCCAATGAGCAGTTCTTC

V gene: TRBV2
D gene: NA
J gene: TRBJ2-7
clone size: NA
CDR3 protein: CASSEGLGTSYEQYF
CDR3 DNA: TGTGCCAGCAGTGAAGGGCTCGGGACCTCCTACGAGCAGTACTTC

V gene: TRBV7-8
D gene: NA
J gene: TRBJ2-1
clone size: once
CDR3 protein: CASSPTSNEQFF
CDR3 DNA: TGTGCCAGCAGCCCTACCTCCAATGAGCAGTTCTTC

V gene: TRBV9
D gene: TRBD1
J gene: TRBJ1-4
clone size: few
CDR3 protein: CASSVMGQGDEKLFF
CDR3 DNA: TGTGCCAGCAGCGTCATGGGACAGGGTGATGAAAAACTGTTTTTT

V gene: TRBV30
D gene: NA
J gene: TRBJ2-3
clone size: NA
CDR3 protein: CAWSVTRASTDTQYF
CDR3 DNA: TGTGCCTGGAGTGTAACGAGAGCAAGCACAGATACGCAGTATTTT

V gene: TRBV7-8
D gene: NA
J gene: TRBJ2-3
clone size: few
CDR3 protein: CASSLERADTQYF
CDR3 DNA: TGTGCCAGCAGCTTAGAAAGGGCAGATACGCAGTATTTT

V gene: TRBV6-5
D gene: NA
J gene: TRBJ2-3
clone size: NA
CDR3 protein: CASLSSISTDTQYF
CDR3 DNA: TGTGCCAGCCTGTCGAGTATAAGCACAGATACGCAGTATTTT

V gene: TRBV30
D gene: NA
J gene: TRBJ1-1
clone size: NA
CDR3 protein: CAWGEGPRAFF
CDR3 DNA: TGTGCCTGGGGAGAAGGACCGCGGGCTTTCTTT

V gene: TRBV5-6
D gene: NA
J gene: TRBJ2-6
clone size: NA
CDR3 protein: CASSLAGANVLTF
CDR3 DNA: TGTGCCAGCAGCTTGGCTGGGGCCAACGTCCTGACTTTC

V gene: TRBV7-9
D gene: TRBD1
J gene: TRBJ1-1
clone size: NA
CDR3 protein: CASSPGQGMNTEAFF
CDR3 DNA: TGTGCCAGCAGCCCAGGACAGGGGATGAACACTGAAGCTTTCTTT

V gene: TRBV4-1
D gene: NA
J gene: TRBJ2-1
clone size: NA
CDR3 protein: CASSQVLGKDSYNEQFF
CDR3 DNA: TGCGCCAGCAGCCAAGTTCTTGGCAAAGATTCCTACAATGAGCAGTTCTTC

V gene: TRBV3-1/TRBV3-2
D gene: TRBD2
J gene: TRBJ2-5
clone size: NA
CDR3 protein: CASSQLAGGQETQYF
CDR3 DNA: TGTGCCAGCAGCCAACTAGCGGGGGGGCAAGAGACCCAGTACTTC

V gene: TRBV2
D gene: NA
J gene: TRBJ2-1
clone size: NA
CDR3 protein: CASIVLNNEQFF
CDR3 DNA: TGTGCCAGCATCGTCCTAAACAATGAGCAGTTCTTC

V gene: TRBV24-1
D gene: NA
J gene: TRBJ1-5
clone size: once
CDR3 protein: CATSASSGQKFQPQHF
CDR3 DNA: TGTGCCACCAGTGCGAGCTCCGGACAGAAATTTCAGCCCCAGCATTTT

V gene: TRBV9
D gene: NA
J gene: TRBJ1-1
clone size: NA
CDR3 protein: CASSVEGYTEAFF
CDR3 DNA: TGTGCCAGCAGCGTAGAAGGTTATACTGAAGCTTTCTTT

V gene: TRBV10-2
D gene: NA
J gene: TRBJ2-1
clone size: NA
CDR3 protein: CASRTGSYNEQFF
CDR3 DNA: TGCGCCAGCAGAACAGGCTCCTACAATGAGCAGTTCTTC

V gene: TRBV9
D gene: NA
J gene: TRBJ2-3
clone size: NA
CDR3 protein: CASSVGGTDTQYF
CDR3 DNA: TGTGCCAGCAGCGTAGGAGGCACAGATACGCAGTATTTT

V gene: TRBV5-4
D gene: NA
J gene: TRBJ1-3
clone size: NA
CDR3 protein: CASSPPSGNTIYF
CDR3 DNA: TGTGCCAGCAGCCCACCGTCTGGAAACACCATATATTTT

V gene: TRBV9
D gene: TRBD2
J gene: TRBJ2-1
clone size: NA
CDR3 protein: CASSVGTSGVNEQFF
CDR3 DNA: TGTGCCAGCAGCGTAGGGACTAGCGGGGTAAATGAGCAGTTCTTC

V gene: TRBV19
D gene: NA
J gene: TRBJ1-5
clone size: NA
CDR3 protein: CASSIGTYSNQPQHF
CDR3 DNA: TGTGCCAGTAGTATAGGGACATATAGCAATCAGCCCCAGCATTTT

V gene: TRBV6-1
D gene: NA
J gene: TRBJ2-6
clone size: NA
CDR3 protein: CASSEVRALLTLSGANVLTF
CDR3 DNA: TGTGCCAGCAGTGAAGTAAGGGCACTGTTAACCCTTTCTGGGGCCAACGTCCTGACTTTC

V gene: TRBV19
D gene: NA
J gene: TRBJ1-2
clone size: NA
CDR3 protein: CASSTGANYGYTF
CDR3 DNA: TGTGCCAGTAGTACGGGAGCTAACTATGGCTACACCTTC

V gene: TRBV28
D gene: NA
J gene: TRBJ2-6
clone size: NA
CDR3 protein: CASSFSSSGANVLTF
CDR3 DNA: TGTGCCAGCAGTTTTTCGAGCTCTGGGGCCAACGTCCTGACTTTC